This TCR beta chain was sequenced during a study of regulatory T cells in long-lasting Graves disease. Ten or more counts support this clonotype. Trimming took off 2 bases at V and 6 bases at J, with 8 bases between the two ends. Germline assignment: CDR1 MNHEY and CDR2 SVGAGI. This CDR3 spans 13 amino acids. Documented time point: newly diagnosed GD, antithyroid drugs for less than 3 months. With RNA extracted from PBMCs as input, the TCR library was made. CDR3-region Arm-PCR and iRepertoire HTBI primers produced the TCR beta libraries. TCRdb itself ran the multiplex PCR reads through MiXCR, one entry per CDR3 protein. The table includes over 200,000 distinct CDR3 sequences, under 20% detected once. In addition, the sample was reused for a study of T cells in Graves' hyperthyroidism and ophthalmopathy.

The V call is TRBV6-5, the J call TRBJ1-5, with D tentatively TRBD1 (5 bases). This sample comprised peripheral blood mononuclear cells (PBMCs), obtained at new diagnosis, from a patient treated with antithyroid drugs. The clonotype comes from a woman aged 25 to 39 with Graves disease. CDR3 nucleotides: TGTGCCAGCAGTTACGTGGGGGGTCAGCCCCAGCATTTT. Protein product: CASSYVGGQPQHF.